The clone carrying this TCR beta chain was seen ten or more times. Its specificity is unknown. This CDR3 has 16 residues. V lost 8 bases, J lost 7 bases, and 14 bases stayed unmatched. The V gene's germline CDR1 is SGHVS and CDR2 FQNEAQ. One entry per CDR3 protein, called by TCRdb with MiXCR from the 5' RACE reads. The sample holds fewer than 400,000 distinct CDR3 sequences; around 6.5% are singletons and the top ten take approximately 16%. The sample belongs to a study of T cells after yellow fever vaccination. About the research overall: With SMART-Seq v4 Ultra Low Input, the fractions containing low cell numbers were prepared.

Findings and limits, study-wide: Detected again after the booster were most primary-vaccination clones, at 95% to 96% CD4 and roughly 88% CD8. By day 5 rather than day 15, the secondary response had peaked, though it was weaker.

V is TRBV7-8 and J is TRBJ2-3; TRBD2 matches 11 bases. This sequence was found in a man under 40 who received the YFV17D yellow fever vaccine. This material consisted of PBMCs, taken 5 days after the yellow fever booster vaccination. The CDR3 is CASDPAVAGGPYTQYF. CDR3 DNA sequence: TGTGCCAGCGACCCAGCGGTAGCGGGAGGGCCGTATACGCAGTATTTT.